This T cell receptor (beta chain) was sequenced during a study of shared T cell receptors in the human thymus. The CDR3 contains 18 residues. Germline-derived CDR1 and CDR2 are SSHAT and FNYEAQ (reference sequence). Note on this clone: At one end, the junction sequence differs from germline, possibly due to a read error.

Here immunoSEQ multiplex PCR was the method, and the copy in TCRdb shows in-frame clones only, minus some. The sample records 700,000 or so clones, 75% to 90% being singletons. This sample was shared with a second study, whose subject was human thymus T cells. From that report: Thymic samples were excised during corrective heart operations.

This sequence joins TRBV7-7 and TRBJ2-3; TRBD2 agrees at 11 bases. This receptor was taken from a girl in the first two years of life with a congenital heart defect. Sequenced sample: thymocytes. In DNA form, the CDR3 reads TGTGCTAGCAGCCCGGGACTAGCGGACTCGGGTAGCACAGATACGCAGTATTTT. This codes for CASSPGLADSGSTDTQYF.